Below are 5 T cell receptor beta chains sequenced from a single sample in a study of somatic mutations in cytotoxic T cells in rheumatoid arthritis. Generated by immunoSEQ multiplex PCR, the TCRdb table keeps only in-frame clones and is missing some. This table has more than 25,000 clones, just under 75% appearing once. What was sequenced was CD8+ T cells sorted from blood. The origin of the receptors is a woman aged 18-29 years in good health.

The chain links TRBV9 to TRBJ1-4, with unresolved D. V dropped 6 bases and J dropped 3 bases, with 12 bases sitting between them. The CDR3 is 14 amino acids. Germline lookup yields CDR1 SGDLS and CDR2 YYNGEE. The CDR3 loop reads CASTRSSANEKLFF. DNA for the CDR3: TGTGCCAGCACCAGGAGTTCGGCTAATGAAAAACTGTTTTTT. The variable domain in full, completed from reference TRBV9 and TRBJ1-4, reads DSGVTQTPKHLITATGQRVTLRCSPRSGDLSVYWYQQSLDQGLQFLIQYYNGEERAKGNILERFSAQQFPDLHSELNLSSLELGDSALYFCASTRSSANEKLFFGSGTQLSVL.

This clone was observed a single time. The chain combines TRBV6-1 with TRBJ2-2; D gene uncertain. The germline V gene has CDR1 MNHNS and CDR2 SASEGT. V lost 3 bases and J lost 4, with 9 bases in between. The CDR3 totals 14 residues. Here the CDR3 reads CASSDTETTGELFF. CDR3 nucleotide sequence: TGTGCCAGCAGTGACACCGAGACCACCGGGGAGCTGTTTTTT.

This chain connects TRBV27 to TRBJ2-1; 8 bases are a match to TRBD2. The trim removed 4 bases at V and 0 bases at J, leaving 2 bases unmatched. The CDR3 runs to 15 residues. Germline loops: CDR1 MNHEY, CDR2 SMNVEV (reference sequence). The CDR3 here is CASSSGTSSYNEQFF. DNA of the CDR3: TGTGCCAGCAGTTCAGGGACTAGCTCCTACAATGAGCAGTTCTTC.

This clone appeared a few times. The CDR3 region is CATSRANRDVGEPSEKLFF. In DNA form, the CDR3 reads TGTGCCACCAGCAGAGCTAATAGGGACGTGGGAGAGCCTAGTGAAAAACTGTTTTTT. V usage is TRBV15 and J usage is TRBJ1-4, with TRBD1 as a possible D gene (5 bases). This CDR3 is 19 amino acids long. V lost 1 base and J lost 7, with 25 bases in between. Germline loops: CDR1 LNHNV, CDR2 YYDKDF (reference sequence).

The chain is built from TRBV18 and TRBJ1-5; tentatively, D is TRBD1 (6 bases). Deletions cut 6 bases from V and 0 bases from J, with 9 bases between. CDR1 and CDR2 (germline): KGHSH, LQKENI. The CDR3 spans 14 residues. CDR3 bases: TGTGCCAGCTCGCCGGGGGCTAGCAATCAGCCCCAGCATTTT. Protein sequence: CASSPGASNQPQHF.